The 16 T cell receptor beta chains below were found in one sample sequenced in a study of shared clonotypes between healthy human individuals. TCRdb keeps only in-frame clones here, not all; method: immunoSEQ multiplex PCR. Altogether approximately 1.5 million clones are present, about 98.5% being singletons, with the ten largest covering approximately 0.38%. The sequenced sample consisted of naive CD4+ T cells sorted from blood. This sample's subset: CD45RA+ positively selected. Receptors originate from a man aged 30-40 years in good health.

This chain connects TRBV7-9 to TRBJ2-1, with TRBD2 identical over 10 bases. The germline V gene encodes CDR1 SEHNR and CDR2 FQNEAQ (reference sequence). The trim removed 4 bases at V and 4 bases at J, leaving 10 bases unmatched. The CDR3 is 17 residues long. DNA for the CDR3: TGTGCCAGCAGCTCCACGGGGGGACTAGCGAAATACAATGAGCAGTTCTTC. This encodes CASSSTGGLAKYNEQFF.

The J gene is TRBJ2-1, the V gene TRBV5-1; D unresolved. The CDR3 is made up of 12 amino acids. The germline V gene has CDR1 SGHRS and CDR2 YFSETQ. Trimming stripped 4 bases from V and 6 bases from J, with 8 bases between. As DNA, the CDR3 is TGCGCCAGCAGCCGTGACTTCAATGAGCAGTTCTTC. Translation gives CASSRDFNEQFF.

This chain joins TRBV10-2 and TRBJ2-5; 9 positions agree with TRBD2. CDR1 is WSHSY and CDR2 is SAAADI in the germline V gene. The CDR3 contains 14 residues. Unmatched junction bases numbered 6, after V lost 5 bases and J lost 5 bases. As DNA, the CDR3 is TGCGCCAGCAGTTCGGCGGGAGGGAGGGAGACCCAGTACTTC. This codes for CASSSAGGRETQYF.

The chain recombines TRBV19 with TRBJ1-5, with no clear D. The CDR3 is made up of 13 amino acids. The V gene's germline CDR1 is LNHDA and CDR2 SQIVND (reference sequence). With 9 bases removed from V and 1 base from J, the gap between germline ends came to 10 bases. The CDR3: CASRPVSNQPQHF. The CDR3 DNA is TGTGCCAGCCGTCCGGTGAGCAATCAGCCCCAGCATTTT.

The rearrangement links TRBV7-2 to TRBJ1-2, with D unresolved. Trimming took 9 bases from V and 4 from J, leaving 18 bases between them. This CDR3 spans 14 amino acids. The V gene's germline CDR1 is SGHTA and CDR2 FQGNSA. This CDR3 is CARVPSTISYGYTF. The CDR3, as DNA: TGTGCCAGAGTACCAAGTACTATTAGCTATGGCTACACCTTC.

The chain carries TRBV7-8 and TRBJ1-1, with TRBD1 matching over 7 bases. This CDR3 is 13 amino acids long. Germline V lookup: CDR1 SGHVS, CDR2 FQNEAQ. J lost 8 bases, V lost 5 bases, and 8 bases had no gene match. CDR3 residues: CASSLGQSREAFF. The CDR3 DNA sequence: TGTGCCAGCAGCCTGGGACAGAGTCGCGAAGCTTTCTTT. Full variable domain (rest looked up from reference TRBV7-8 and TRBJ1-1): GAGVSQSPRYKVAKRGQDVALRCDPISGHVSLFWYQQALGQGPEFLTYFQNEAQLDKSGLPSDRFFAERPEGSVSTLKIQRTQQEDSAVYLCASSLGQSREAFFGQGTRLTVV.

The V and J genes are TRBV6-1 and TRBJ2-7, with 12 bases that match TRBD2. The CDR3 covers 14 residues. Trimming removed 6 bases from V and 3 bases from J; junction bases left unmatched: 3. Germline CDR1 MNHNS, CDR2 SASEGT. CDR3 protein: CASRETSGSYEQYF. CDR3 bases: TGTGCCAGCAGGGAGACTAGCGGGAGCTACGAGCAGTACTTC.

The rearrangement joins TRBV15 to TRBJ1-2; the D is unclear. The CDR3 runs 10 residues. With 1 base removed from V and 13 bases from J, the gap between germline ends came to 7 bases. Germline V gene data show CDR1 as LNHNV and CDR2 as YYDKDF (reference sequence). The chain's CDR3 is CATSRAEVTF. The CDR3 nucleotides are TGTGCCACCAGCAGAGCGGAGGTCACCTTC.

The chain links TRBV7-9 to TRBJ2-7; TRBD1 might be the D (6 bases). The CDR3 sequence is 15 residues long. Deletions cut 3 bases from V and 3 bases from J, with 15 bases between. Per the germline V gene, CDR1 is SEHNR and CDR2 is FQNEAQ (reference sequence). CDR3 sequence: CASSLTGSFHYEQYF. The CDR3 coding sequence is TGTGCCAGCAGCTTGACAGGTTCTTTTCACTACGAGCAGTACTTC.

The chain links TRBV7-8 to TRBJ2-1, with 9 bases matching TRBD1. The CDR3 contains 15 residues. Trimming took 5 bases from V and 9 from J; bases not matched to a gene: 11. The V gene's germline CDR1 is SGHVS and CDR2 FQNEAQ. The CDR3 loop is CASSPTGQGLIEQFF. CDR3 nucleotides: TGTGCCAGCAGCCCCACGGGACAGGGTCTAATTGAGCAGTTCTTC.

This chain connects TRBV10-3 to TRBJ2-3; no clear D. The germline CDR1 and CDR2 sequences are ENHRY and SYGVKD. This CDR3 is 14 amino acids long. Trimming stripped 2 bases from V and 2 bases from J, with 8 bases between. The CDR3 is CAISEVQITDTQYF. As DNA, the CDR3 is TGTGCCATCAGTGAGGTACAGATCACAGATACGCAGTATTTT.

This chain links TRBV7-3 with TRBJ1-1; no definite D call. The CDR3 is 12 amino acids. V lost 2 bases and J lost 0, with 1 base in between. Germline CDR1 SGHTA, CDR2 FQGTGA. The CDR3 DNA follows: TGTGCCAGCAGCTTACTGAACACTGAAGCTTTCTTT. Translating gives CASSLLNTEAFF.

This clone was recorded once. Germline is not matched at one junction end, which may reflect a read error. The gene calls are TRBV11-2 and TRBJ2-1; 8 positions match TRBD2. This CDR3 contains 16 residues. The germline V gene encodes CDR1 SGHAT and CDR2 FQNNGV. CDR3 bases: TGTGCCAGCAGCATAGATCCGGGAGGGGGATACAATGAGCAGTTCTTC. Its translation is CASSIDPGGGYNEQFF.

V usage is TRBV5-1 and J usage is TRBJ2-5; D not resolved. The germline V and J ends were trimmed by 2 bases and 1 base, with 9 bases remaining between them. The CDR3 runs 14 residues. The germline CDR1 and CDR2 sequences are SGHRS and YFSETQ. The CDR3 protein is CASSLTRPQETQYF. In nucleotides, the CDR3 is TGCGCCAGCAGCTTAACCCGGCCCCAAGAGACCCAGTACTTC. Using reference TRBV5-1 and TRBJ2-5 for the parts outside the CDR3, the full variable domain is KAGVTQTPRYLIKTRGQQVTLSCSPISGHRSVSWYQQTPGQGLQFLFEYFSETQRNKGNFPGRFSGRQFSNSRSEMNVSTLELGDSALYLCASSLTRPQETQYFGPGTRLLVL.

J is TRBJ2-3 and V is TRBV20-1; D is ambiguous. Germline V gene data show CDR1 as DFQATT and CDR2 as SNEGSKA (reference sequence). The V end lost 2 bases, the J end lost 4 bases, and 4 bases lay between the germline ends. There are 11 residues in the CDR3. This chain's CDR3 is CSARNADTQYF. Written as DNA, the CDR3 is TGCAGTGCTAGAAACGCAGATACGCAGTATTTT.

This chain connects TRBV7-2 to TRBJ2-1; D unclear. Trimming stripped 5 bases from V and 8 bases from J, with 13 bases between. This CDR3 is built from 13 residues. The germline V gene has CDR1 SGHTA and CDR2 FQGNSA. The CDR3 is CASSRFPTHEQFF. The CDR3 DNA reads TGTGCCAGCAGCCGGTTCCCCACGCATGAGCAGTTCTTC.